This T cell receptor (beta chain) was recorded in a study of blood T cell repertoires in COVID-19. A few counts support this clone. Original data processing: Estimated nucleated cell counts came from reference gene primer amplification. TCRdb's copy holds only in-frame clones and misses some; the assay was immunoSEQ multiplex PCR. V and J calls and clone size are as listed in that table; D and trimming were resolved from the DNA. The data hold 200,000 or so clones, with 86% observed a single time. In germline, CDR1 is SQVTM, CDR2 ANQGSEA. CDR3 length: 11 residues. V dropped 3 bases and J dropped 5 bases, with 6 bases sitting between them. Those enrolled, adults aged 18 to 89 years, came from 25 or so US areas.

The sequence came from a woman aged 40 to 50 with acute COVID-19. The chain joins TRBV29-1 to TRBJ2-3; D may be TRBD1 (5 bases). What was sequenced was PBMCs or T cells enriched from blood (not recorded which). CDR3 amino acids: CSVDREDTQYF. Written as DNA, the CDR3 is TGCAGCGTTGACAGGGAAGATACGCAGTATTTT.